What follows describes a single T cell receptor beta chain. V was pared by 0 bases and J by 6 bases, with 15 bases between. CDR3 length: 16 residues. Germline assignment: CDR1 SGHDN and CDR2 FVKESK. The data belong to a study of cytomegalovirus exposure and HLA in healthy donors. The PCR made use of 60 Vbeta and 13 Jbeta primers. Authors' analysis steps: Unique TCR beta chains numbered approximately 76 million in a later analysis, with around 10 million shared. Repertoires were generated with immunoSEQ multiplex PCR, while TCRdb's copy carries only in-frame clones and drops some. D and trimming come from the DNA, and the V and J calls and clone size come from that table. The sample lists some 120,000 clones, 81% occurring once.

The rearrangement links TRBV14 to TRBJ2-4; TRBD1 is a possible D gene (5 bases). The receptor's source is a woman aged 25 to 39 in good health and CMV-seronegative. Specimen: PBMCs. The CDR3, as DNA: TGTGCCAGCAGCCAAGATCGGTCAGGGTGGGGAAACATTCAGTACTTC. Its translation: CASSQDRSGWGNIQYF.